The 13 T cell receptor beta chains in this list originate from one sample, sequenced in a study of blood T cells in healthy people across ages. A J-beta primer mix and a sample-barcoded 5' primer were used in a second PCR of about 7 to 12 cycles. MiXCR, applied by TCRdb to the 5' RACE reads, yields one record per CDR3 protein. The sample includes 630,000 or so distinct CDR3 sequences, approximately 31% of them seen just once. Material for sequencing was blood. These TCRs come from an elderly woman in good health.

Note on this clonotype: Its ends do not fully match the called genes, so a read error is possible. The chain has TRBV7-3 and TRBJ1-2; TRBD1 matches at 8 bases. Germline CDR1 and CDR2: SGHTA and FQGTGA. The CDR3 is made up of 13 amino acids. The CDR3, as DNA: TGTTCCAGCAGCTTCGGACAGGGAGGTGGCTACACCTTC. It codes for CSSSFGQGGGYTF.

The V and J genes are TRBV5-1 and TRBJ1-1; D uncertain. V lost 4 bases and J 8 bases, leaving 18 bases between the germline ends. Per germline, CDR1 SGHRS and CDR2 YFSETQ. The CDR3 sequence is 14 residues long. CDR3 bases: TGCGCCAGCAGCCCCGGACGAGGAACCGCGGAAGCTTTCTTT. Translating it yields CASSPGRGTAEAFF.

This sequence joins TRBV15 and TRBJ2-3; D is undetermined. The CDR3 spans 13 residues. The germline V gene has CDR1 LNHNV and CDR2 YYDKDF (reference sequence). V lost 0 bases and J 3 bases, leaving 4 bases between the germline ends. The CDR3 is CATSREGTDTQYF. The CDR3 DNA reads TGTGCCACCAGCAGAGAGGGTACAGATACGCAGTATTTT.

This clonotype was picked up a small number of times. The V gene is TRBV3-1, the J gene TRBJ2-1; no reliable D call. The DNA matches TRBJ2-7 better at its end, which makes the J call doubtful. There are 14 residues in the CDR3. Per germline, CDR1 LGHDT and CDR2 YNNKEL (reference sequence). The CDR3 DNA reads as TGTGCCAGCAGCAAACCGGGTCCATACAATGAGCAGTACTTC. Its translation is CASSKPGPYNEQYF.

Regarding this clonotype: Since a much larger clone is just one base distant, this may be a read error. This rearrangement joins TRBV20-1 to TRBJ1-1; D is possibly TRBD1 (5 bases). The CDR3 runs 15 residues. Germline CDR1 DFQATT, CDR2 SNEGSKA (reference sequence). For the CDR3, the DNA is TGCAGTGCTGGAGAGGACATTCGAGTGAACACTGAAGCTTTCTTT. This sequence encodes CSAGEDIRVNTEAFF.

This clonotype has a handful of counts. CDR3 bases: TGCAGTGCTAGAGATCCAAGCTTAGGAACCTTC. Protein: CSARDPSLGTF. The chain couples TRBV20-1 to TRBJ1-2; no firm D call. Looked up from germline, CDR1 is DFQATT and CDR2 is SNEGSKA (reference sequence). V shed 0 bases and J shed 14 bases, with 13 bases lying between them. This CDR3 is built from 11 residues.

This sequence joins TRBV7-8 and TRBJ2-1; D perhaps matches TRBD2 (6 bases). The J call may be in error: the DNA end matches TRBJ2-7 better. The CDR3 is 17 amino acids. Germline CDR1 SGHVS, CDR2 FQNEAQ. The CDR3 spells CASSLKRGRRDPYEQYF. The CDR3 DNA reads TGTGCCAGCAGCCTCAAACGGGGGAGACGGGATCCCTACGAGCAGTACTTC.

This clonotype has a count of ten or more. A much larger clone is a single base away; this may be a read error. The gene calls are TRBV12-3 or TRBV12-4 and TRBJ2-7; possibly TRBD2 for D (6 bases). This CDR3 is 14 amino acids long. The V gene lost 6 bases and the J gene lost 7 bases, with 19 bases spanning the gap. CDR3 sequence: CASSLGAGFGEQYF. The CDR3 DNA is TGTGCCAGCAGCCTTGGCGCGGGGTTCGGTGAGCAGTACTTC.

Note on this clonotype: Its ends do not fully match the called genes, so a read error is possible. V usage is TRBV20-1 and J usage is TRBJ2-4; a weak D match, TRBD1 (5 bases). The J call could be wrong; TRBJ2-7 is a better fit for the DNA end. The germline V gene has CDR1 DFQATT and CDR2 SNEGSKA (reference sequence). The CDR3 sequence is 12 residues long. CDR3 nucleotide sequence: TGCGGTGCTTCCAGGGTTACCTACGAGCAGTACTTC. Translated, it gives CGASRVTYEQYF.

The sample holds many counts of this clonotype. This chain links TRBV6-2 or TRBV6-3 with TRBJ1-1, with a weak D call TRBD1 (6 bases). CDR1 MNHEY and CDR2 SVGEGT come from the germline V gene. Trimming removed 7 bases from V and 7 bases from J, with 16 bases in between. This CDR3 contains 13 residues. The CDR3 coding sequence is TGTGCCAGCATTACAGCCGGGACAAGTGAAGCTTTCTTT. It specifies CASITAGTSEAFF.

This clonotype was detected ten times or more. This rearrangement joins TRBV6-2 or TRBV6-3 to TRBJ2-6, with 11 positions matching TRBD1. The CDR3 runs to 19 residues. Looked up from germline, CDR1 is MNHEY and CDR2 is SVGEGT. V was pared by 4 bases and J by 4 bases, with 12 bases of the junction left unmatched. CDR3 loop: CASSSSRTGGVSGANVLTF. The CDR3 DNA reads TGTGCCAGCAGTTCCTCGAGGACAGGGGGCGTATCGGGGGCCAACGTCCTGACTTTC.

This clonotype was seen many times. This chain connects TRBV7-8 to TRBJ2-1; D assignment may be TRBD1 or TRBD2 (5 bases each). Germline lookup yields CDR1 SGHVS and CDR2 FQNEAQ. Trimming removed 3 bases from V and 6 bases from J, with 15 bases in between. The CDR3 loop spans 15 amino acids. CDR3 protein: CASSLGVASANEQFF. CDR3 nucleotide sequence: TGTGCCAGCAGCTTGGGGGTGGCCTCCGCCAATGAGCAGTTCTTC.

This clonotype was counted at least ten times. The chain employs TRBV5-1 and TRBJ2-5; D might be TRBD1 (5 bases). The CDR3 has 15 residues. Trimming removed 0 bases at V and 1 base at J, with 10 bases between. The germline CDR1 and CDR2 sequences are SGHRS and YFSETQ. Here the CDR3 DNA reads TGCGCCAGCAGCTTGGGAGATGGGGCCCAAGAGACCCAGTACTTC. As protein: CASSLGDGAQETQYF.